This T cell receptor (beta chain) derives from a study of beta chain features in type 1 diabetes. Based on CD45RO/CCR7/CD25/CD127/CD95/CD27, CD4+ regulatory, stem cell-like memory, naive and central memory cells were sorted. There are 17 residues in the CDR3. The V end lost 1 base, the J end lost 5 bases, and 20 bases lay between the germline ends. Germline V gene data show CDR1 as SGHTA and CDR2 as FQGNSA. Expressed TCRB transcripts were sequenced, since all the RNA that had been isolated was reverse transcribed. Profiling relied on immunoSEQ multiplex PCR, and the TCRdb table lists in-frame clones only, not all of them. The data contain under 400,000 clones, around 13% of them singletons.

This sequence joins TRBV7-2 and TRBJ2-5; a weak D match, TRBD1 (5 bases). Sequencing was done on a sample of central memory CD4+ T cells from blood. This clonotype was sampled from a man younger than 40 in good health. CDR3 residues: CASSLDFRARPGETQYF. Written as DNA, the CDR3 is TGTGCCAGCAGCTTAGATTTCCGGGCGAGACCAGGGGAGACCCAGTACTTC.